These 3 T cell receptor beta chains were sequenced from one sample in a study of T cell responses to AZD1222 COVID-19 vaccine. This table comes from immunoSEQ multiplex PCR, and its TCRdb copy is limited to in-frame clones, with some not included. The sample lists 130,000 or so clones, 70% to 85% seen once, with about 28% in the top ten. This sample comprised peripheral blood, obtained 28 days after the second AZD1222 dose. These receptors all stem from an adult who received the AZD1222 COVID-19 vaccine.

This sequence joins TRBV3-1 (or the pseudogene TRBV3-2) and TRBJ2-1, with a weak D call TRBD2 (5 bases). V dropped 0 bases and J dropped 5 bases, with 11 bases sitting between them. Germline CDR1 LGHDT, CDR2 YNNKEL (reference sequence). The CDR3 is 15 amino acids. The CDR3 sequence is CASSQENWGDNEQFF. In DNA form, the CDR3 reads TGTGCCAGCAGCCAAGAAAATTGGGGAGACAATGAGCAGTTCTTC.

This clone was detected only once. The CDR3 is CASSLEGPVYGYTF. The CDR3 DNA follows: TGCGCCAGCAGCTTGGAAGGGCCAGTCTATGGCTACACCTTC. The chain combines TRBV5-1 with TRBJ1-2; D unresolved. The CDR3 totals 14 residues. The V end lost 0 bases, the J end lost 4 bases, and 10 bases lay between the germline ends. Per the germline V gene, CDR1 is SGHRS and CDR2 is YFSETQ.

The chain has TRBV25-1 and TRBJ2-1; D remains unclear. Germline CDR1 and CDR2: MGHDK and SYGVNS. Trimming cost V 1 base and J 0 bases, with 16 bases left between them. The CDR3 spans 18 residues. CDR3 residues: CASSELGQTHSSYNEQFF. CDR3 nucleotides: TGTGCCAGCAGTGAATTAGGGCAGACCCATAGCTCCTACAATGAGCAGTTCTTC.